The source of this T cell receptor (beta chain) is a study of T-cell memory formation after mild COVID-19. General study points: Of the contracting clones, CD4+ ones lay mainly in CM and EM, and CD8+ ones in EMRA. Whether second-wave clones peaking at day 37 were SARS-CoV-2 specific went unconfirmed.

TCRdb redid the calling of the 5' RACE reads with MiXCR, one entry per CDR3 protein. The repertoire holds around 340,000 distinct CDR3 sequences, 13% to 15% seen once, with approximately 20% in the top ten. The table lists this clonotype with a few counts. The antigen is undetermined. This receptor was taken from a man younger than 35 who had mild COVID-19 (a few samples of this study predate the infection). Cell type and time point are not known. The sample taken for sequencing was PBMCs or a T cell subset sorted from them (not recorded which).

The CDR3 loop reads CASRAGTGVSTGELFF. The CDR3 DNA is TGTGCCAGCAGAGCCGGGACAGGGGTTTCCACCGGGGAGCTGTTTTTT. The V and J genes are TRBV6-5 and TRBJ2-2; 10 nucleotides align to TRBD1. The CDR3 has 16 residues. Germline V lookup: CDR1 MNHEY, CDR2 SVGAGI. Trimming removed 6 bases from V and 4 bases from J; junction bases left unmatched: 8.